A single sample gave rise to the 8 T cell receptor beta chains below, sequenced in a study of prognosis after radiotherapy for stage I lung cancer. Genomic DNA served as the source from which two-round multiplex PCR generated TCR beta CDR3 amplicons. Primers targeting each individual TRBV and TRBJ gene were applied in first-round PCR. A single record per CDR3 protein comes from TCRdb applying MiXCR to the multiplex PCR reads. The sample consists of around 30,000 distinct CDR3 sequences, under 35% of them appearing once. The sequencing used PBMCs, collected before or after stereotactic body radiation therapy (not recorded which). The receptor source for this set is a donor over 45 with non-small cell lung cancer.

This clonotype ranks as medium-sized. The chain uses TRBV6-1 and TRBJ1-5; TRBD1 might be the D (5 bases). CDR3 size: 13 residues. Germline V gives CDR1 MNHNS, CDR2 SASEGT. V lost 6 bases and J lost 6, with 12 bases in between. CDR3: CASRDGRVQPQHF. DNA for the CDR3: TGTGCCAGCAGGGACGGCAGGGTTCAGCCCCAGCATTTT.

This rearrangement joins TRBV20-1 to TRBJ2-2; D is ambiguous. Trimming stripped 2 bases from V and 8 bases from J, with 9 bases between. The CDR3 has 12 residues. Germline V CDR1 and CDR2: DFQATT, SNEGSKA (reference sequence). CDR3 DNA sequence: TGCAGTGCTAGATGTGCTCCGGGGGAGCTGTTTTTT. It is translated as CSARCAPGELFF.

Concerning this clonotype itself: With a far larger clone one base away, a read error is the likely cause. The CDR3 coding sequence is TGTGCCAGCAGCGATGTGACAGGCCAGGGGACCGGGGAGCTGTTTTTT. This sequence encodes CASSDVTGQGTGELFF. The rearrangement joins TRBV6-5 to TRBJ2-2, with D possibly matching TRBD1 (6 bases). CDR1 is MNHEY, CDR2 SVGAGI, per germline. Trimming left V 6 bases short and J 5 bases short, with 19 bases between. This CDR3 is 16 amino acids long.

This clonotype appeared many times. The chain links TRBV6-1 to TRBJ1-3; 7 bases are a match to TRBD1. Germline loops: CDR1 MNHNS, CDR2 SASEGT. The CDR3 is 16 amino acids. The J segment lost 2 bases and the V segment lost 6 bases, leaving 10 bases of the junction unmatched. The chain's CDR3 is CASRAGTVSTGNTIYF. DNA of the CDR3: TGTGCCAGCAGGGCCGGGACAGTCAGTACTGGAAACACCATATATTTT.

This clonotype was counted many times. The chain links TRBV10-2 to TRBJ1-6; D is unresolved. CDR3 length: 16 residues. CDR1 and CDR2 from the germline V gene are WSHSY and SAAADI. Between the trimmed V and J ends, which lost 8 bases and 9 bases, there was a span of 23 bases. CDR3 bases: TGCGCCAGCCTGGAGGGTGGAGATACGCGAATTTCACCCCTCCACTTT. Amino acids: CASLEGGDTRISPLHF.

This clonotype was observed many times. The chain is built from TRBV5-6 and TRBJ2-2, with 9 bases aligning to TRBD1. Trimming cost V 2 bases and J 5 bases; bases outside gene matches: 4. From germline, CDR1 is SGHDT and CDR2 YYEEEE. This CDR3 region has 15 residues. CDR3 residues: CASSLPGQGTGELFF. For the CDR3, the DNA is TGTGCCAGCAGCTTACCGGGACAGGGTACCGGGGAGCTGTTTTTT.

The table lists this clonotype with many counts. This chain joins TRBV20-1 and TRBJ2-7; 12 positions agree with TRBD1. The germline V gene encodes CDR1 DFQATT and CDR2 SNEGSKA (reference sequence). V trimming: 7 bases; J trimming: 2 bases; junction bases outside the gene matches: 6. The CDR3 sequence is 14 residues long. CDR3 sequence (DNA): TGCAGTGTTGGGGACAGGGGGCGAACCTACGAGCAGTACTTC. It is translated as CSVGDRGRTYEQYF.

The chain combines TRBV7-8 with TRBJ2-7; TRBD2 might be the D (6 bases). The V and J ends lost 5 bases and 3 bases respectively, with 20 bases between them. The CDR3 sequence is 16 residues long. CDR1 and CDR2 from the germline V gene are SGHVS and FQNEAQ. The CDR3 is CASSPSGLGTSYEQYF. Written as DNA, the CDR3 is TGTGCCAGCAGCCCAAGCGGGTTGGGAACCAGCTACGAGCAGTACTTC.